Shown below are 12 T cell receptor beta chains from a single sample sequenced in a study of molecular identifiers for immune sequencing clone quantification. One entry per CDR3 protein, called by TCRdb with MiXCR from the PCR reads. The profile shows approximately 320,000 distinct CDR3 sequences, roughly 24% of them singletons. The material sequenced was naive CD8+ T cells from blood, with Jurkat cell RNA spiked in. The subset here: FACS-sorted CD8+CD4-CCR7+CD45RA+ naive T cells. These receptors all stem from a human donor in good health. Some libraries in this study had Jurkat cell RNA spiked in.

This clonotype was recorded a few times. The gene calls are TRBV29-1 and TRBJ2-2, with 11 bases aligning to TRBD2. Germline CDR1 is SQVTM and CDR2 is ANQGSEA. Trimming cost V 6 bases and J 6 bases; bases outside gene matches: 6. This CDR3 is built from 14 residues. CDR3 DNA sequence: TGCAGCGTCCAAACTAGCGGGAGTTCCGGGGAGCTGTTTTTT. Translating gives CSVQTSGSSGELFF.

The chain carries TRBV27 and TRBJ1-1; TRBD1 might be the D (5 bases). Trimming cost V 6 bases and J 6 bases, with 20 bases left between them. This CDR3 is built from 15 residues. CDR1 and CDR2 from the germline V gene are MNHEY and SMNVEV (reference sequence). Written as DNA, the CDR3 is TGTGCCAGCAGCAGTGGGGGTTTGGGTACCCCTGAAGCTTTCTTT. It codes for CASSSGGLGTPEAFF.

Ten or more counts support this clonotype. The chain uses TRBV28 and TRBJ2-7, with TRBD1 matching 10 bases. The germline V gene has CDR1 MDHEN and CDR2 SYDVKM. There are 15 residues in the CDR3. With V trimmed by 6 bases and J by 6 bases, 11 bases remained unmatched. The CDR3 DNA follows: TGTGCCAGCAGGCCGTCGGGGGACAGGGGCCGCGAGCAGTACTTC. This codes for CASRPSGDRGREQYF.

The chain employs TRBV21-1 and TRBJ1-1; the D segment call TRBD1 is taken from the table without a DNA check. TRBV21-1 is a pseudogene. This CDR3 is 16 amino acids long. The CDR3 region has the DNA TGTGCCAGCATCTCCCCTTCAGGAGCTATGAACACTGAAGCTTTCTTT. Translating it yields CASISPSGAMNTEAFF.

This clonotype has a count of ten or more. This chain joins TRBV20-1 and TRBJ2-3; maybe TRBD1 (6 bases). Trimming took off 0 bases at V and 9 bases at J, with 7 bases between the two ends. This CDR3 has 11 amino acids. The V gene's germline CDR1 is DFQATT and CDR2 SNEGSKA (reference sequence). CDR3 protein: CSARDRGTQYF. CDR3 bases: TGCAGTGCTAGAGACAGGGGAACGCAGTATTTT.

This clonotype was seen at least ten times. The chain couples TRBV7-9 to TRBJ1-5; 8 nucleotides align to TRBD1. Germline V gene sequence: CDR1 SEHNR, CDR2 FQNEAQ (reference sequence). The CDR3 spans 14 residues. V lost 6 bases to trimming and J lost 5 bases; unmatched junction nucleotides: 6. The CDR3 sequence is CASSDGQGHQPQHF. The CDR3 nucleotides are TGTGCCAGCAGTGACGGACAGGGACATCAGCCCCAGCATTTT.

The V and J genes are TRBV11-2 and TRBJ2-7; D possibly corresponds to TRBD1 (5 bases). Between the trimmed V and J ends, which lost 1 base and 0 bases, there was a span of 10 bases. The germline V gene encodes CDR1 SGHAT and CDR2 FQNNGV. The CDR3 length is 15 residues. The CDR3 sequence is CASSLARGPSYEQYF. In DNA form, the CDR3 reads TGTGCCAGCAGCTTAGCAAGGGGCCCCTCCTACGAGCAGTACTTC.

There are many counts of this clonotype. The V call is TRBV27, the J call TRBJ1-5; TRBD1 might be the D (5 bases). There are 13 residues in the CDR3. V lost 4 bases and J 4 bases, leaving 8 bases between the germline ends. Germline-derived CDR1 and CDR2 are MNHEY and SMNVEV (reference sequence). The CDR3, as DNA: TGTGCCAGCAGTTGGCAGGGAAATCAGCCCCAGCATTTT. This sequence encodes CASSWQGNQPQHF.

This clonotype occurred a few times. The genes are TRBV12-3 or TRBV12-4 and TRBJ2-1; weak D call: TRBD1 (5 bases). This CDR3 has 15 amino acids. V lost 9 bases to trimming and J lost 0 bases, with 15 bases between them. The CDR3 here is CASNRGRASYNEQFF. CDR3 nucleotides: TGTGCCAGTAATCGCGGCAGGGCCTCCTACAATGAGCAGTTCTTC.

This clonotype was observed at least ten times. The chain uses TRBV12-3 or TRBV12-4 and TRBJ1-6; the D is unclear. This CDR3 has 15 residues. V lost 8 bases, J lost 0 bases, and 11 bases lay in between. CDR3 amino acids: CASSPGSSYNSPLHF. The CDR3 nucleotides are TGTGCCAGCTCCCCGGGGAGCTCCTATAATTCACCCCTCCACTTT.

There are a few counts of this clonotype. The junction does not match germline at one end; this may be a read error. The J gene is TRBJ2-7, the V gene TRBV11-2, with 8 bases that match TRBD1. This CDR3 contains 12 residues. The germline gives CDR1 SGHAT, CDR2 FQNNGV. CDR3 in amino acids: CGSSRTGREQYF. CDR3 nucleotides: TGTGGCAGCAGCCGGACAGGGCGGGAGCAGTACTTC.

The table lists this clonotype with many counts. The chain recombines TRBV7-2 with TRBJ2-1; unclear D gene. Trimming took off 4 bases at V and 2 bases at J, with 9 bases between the two ends. CDR3 length equals 14 residues. Per the germline V gene, CDR1 is SGHTA and CDR2 is FQGNSA. This CDR3 reads CASSYYGPYNEQFF. The CDR3 bases are TGTGCCAGCAGCTACTATGGTCCCTACAATGAGCAGTTCTTC.